The source of this T cell receptor (beta chain) is a study of CXCR3-negative and CXCR3-positive naive CD8 T cells. Findings of the study overall: In CXCR3-positive naive cells, the TRB CDR3s were more hydrophobic than in CXCR3-negative naive cells.

All TRB cDNA libraries came from 5' RACE performed with UMI labels. Using the 5' RACE reads, TCRdb records one entry per CDR3 protein without DNA. The record lists 100,000 to 150,000 distinct CDR3 sequences, of which the ten most abundant hold 0.4% to 0.45%. With regard to this clonotype: Its specificity is not known.

The CDR3 covers 12 residues. Germline V CDR1 and CDR2: SEHNR, FQNEAQ (reference sequence). This receptor was identified in a human donor in good health. Some clones in this sample may be carry-over from other donors' samples. Material: naive CXCR3+ CD8+ T cells from blood. Subset noted: CD45RO-CCR7+CD27+CD95- naive CD8+ T cells expressing CXCR3 (TNR3+). This sequence joins TRBV7-9 and TRBJ2-7; the D gene TCRdb calls, TRBD1, cannot be checked with no DNA. CDR3 sequence: CAGAGRNYEQYF.